This T cell receptor beta chain was captured in a study of beta chain features in type 1 diabetes. The study, taken as a whole, reports: At VDJ recombination sites, type 1 diabetes patients had fewer insertions and more deleted nucleotides. Reads derived from cDNA could over-represent cells showing high TCR expression. In all four CD4+ subsets, TCRB CDR3 length was significantly, moderately reduced in type 1 diabetes.

Every bit of the isolated RNA underwent reverse transcription, so sequencing read expressed TCRB transcripts. TCRdb's table, derived via immunoSEQ multiplex PCR, lists solely in-frame clones and lacks some. The sample consists of 310,000 or so clones, 7% to 10% of them appearing once. Looked up from germline, CDR1 is MGHRA and CDR2 is YSYEKL. The CDR3 extends over 18 amino acids. The ends were cut back, 0 bases at V and 4 bases at J, with 21 bases in the middle. Each donor gave one heparinised blood draw averaging around 120 mL. CD45RO/CCR7/CD25/CD127/CD95/CD27 separated CD4+ naive, central memory, regulatory and stem cell-like memory cells by sorting. On this clone itself: Its antigen remains unidentified.

V usage is TRBV4-1 and J usage is TRBJ2-5, with TRBD1 as a possible D gene (6 bases). This TCR was recovered from a man aged 25 to 45 with type 1 diabetes. Sequenced material: central memory CD4+ T cells from blood. The CDR3 nucleotides are TGCGCCAGCAGCCAAGATCTCGTCTCTGGGGGCATTCGAGAGACCCAGTACTTC. This sequence encodes CASSQDLVSGGIRETQYF.